The present T cell receptor (beta chain) was sequenced within a study of circulating and synovial CD4+ cells in juvenile arthritis. As to this clone: Its antigen is still unknown.

Generated by immunoSEQ multiplex PCR, the TCRdb table keeps only in-frame clones and is missing some. The sample lists roughly 14,000 clones, approximately 80% occurring once. General study findings and limits: Vbeta family usage analysis did not detect the pathogenic-like versus bulk difference. T cell genome counts differed by at least an order of magnitude between CPL and CD4 samples. Diversity here was lower than in bulk blood CD4 cells.

V was clipped by 4 bases and J by 1 base, with 10 bases between them. CDR3 length equals 14 residues. CDR1 is SGHNT, CDR2 YENEEA, per germline. The gene calls are TRBV11-3 and TRBJ1-1; D call uncertain. Sequencing was done on a sample of CD4+ T cells from synovial fluid. This TCR came from a human patient with juvenile idiopathic arthritis. Some clones in this sample may be carry-over from other donors' samples. The CDR3, as DNA: TGTGCCAGCAGCTCCTCCTCGGGGAACACTGAAGCTTTCTTT. Amino acids: CASSSSSGNTEAFF.